This passage covers 27 T cell receptor beta chains from one sample sequenced in a study of lymphopenia after photon versus proton radiotherapy. Here immunoSEQ multiplex PCR was the method, and the copy in TCRdb shows in-frame clones only, minus some. The repertoire consists of about 16,000 clones, with 80% to 90% occurring once and the leading ten covering around 10%. This material consisted of peripheral blood, taken from a patient treated with proton-based radiotherapy. These receptors were taken from a man aged 65 to 85 with pancreatic cancer.

The genes are TRBV19 and TRBJ2-1, with D unresolved. CDR3 length: 12 residues. CDR1 LNHDA and CDR2 SQIVND come from the germline V gene (reference sequence). The V end was cut by 1 base, the J end by 7 bases, with 5 bases between. The CDR3 DNA reads TGTGCCAGTAGTATAGTGGCAAATGAGCAGTTCTTC. Its protein is CASSIVANEQFF.

The chain uses TRBV5-1 and TRBJ1-6, with D perhaps matching TRBD1 (6 bases). The CDR3 has 15 amino acids. V lost 7 bases, J lost 3 bases, and 14 bases lay in between. CDR1 is SGHRS, CDR2 YFSETQ, per germline. The CDR3 sequence is CASDPGDNYNSPLHF. The DNA of the CDR3 is TGCGCCAGCGACCCTGGGGACAACTATAATTCACCCCTCCACTTT.

V is TRBV10-3 and J is TRBJ1-3; D remains unclear. V lost 11 bases to trimming and J lost 5 bases, with 4 bases between them. Germline V lookup: CDR1 ENHRY, CDR2 SYGVKD. This CDR3 spans 9 amino acids. CDR3 amino acids: CAPRNTIYF. The CDR3 DNA sequence: TGTGCCCCCCGAAACACCATATATTTT.

This clone is a singleton in its sample. The chain employs TRBV30 and TRBJ1-1; 9 bases map to TRBD1. Losses at the gene ends were 7 bases for V and 0 bases for J; bases not matched to a gene: 12. Looked up from germline, CDR1 is GTSNPN and CDR2 is SVGIG (reference sequence). CDR3 length equals 16 residues. The CDR3 nucleotides read TGTGCCTTTGCCGGGACAGGGTGGTTTATGAACACTGAAGCTTTCTTT. This codes for CAFAGTGWFMNTEAFF.

V is TRBV6-5 and J is TRBJ1-4; possibly TRBD1 for D (6 bases). Trimming cost V 0 bases and J 7 bases, with 15 bases left between them. The CDR3 extends over 16 amino acids. Germline V gene sequence: CDR1 MNHEY, CDR2 SVGAGI. The CDR3 spells CASSYSIYRVGEKLFF. DNA of the CDR3: TGTGCCAGCAGTTACTCGATTTACAGGGTGGGTGAAAAACTGTTTTTT.

This sequence joins TRBV27 and TRBJ2-7, with a tentative D call TRBD2 (7 bases). Germline values: CDR1 MNHEY, CDR2 SMNVEV (reference sequence). V lost 4 bases, J lost 4 bases, and 20 bases lay in between. CDR3 length: 16 amino acids. The CDR3 spells CASSSTSYGGRYEQYF. The CDR3 coding sequence is TGTGCCAGCAGTTCCACCTCGTACGGGGGGCGGTACGAGCAGTACTTC.

J is TRBJ1-6 and V is TRBV6-5; D unclear. Looked up from germline, CDR1 is MNHEY and CDR2 is SVGAGI. CDR3 size: 13 residues. Trimming took 4 bases from V and 10 from J, leaving 11 bases between them. CDR3 in amino acids: CASSSFLGSPLHF. The CDR3 DNA follows: TGTGCCAGCAGTTCCTTCCTGGGGTCACCCCTCCACTTT.

J is TRBJ2-1 and V is TRBV7-8, with 9 positions matching TRBD1. CDR1 is SGHVS and CDR2 is FQNEAQ in the germline V gene. The CDR3 sequence is 17 residues long. J gave up 2 bases and V 0 bases, and 5 bases lay outside the gene matches. CDR3 in amino acids: CASSLAGTGNTYNEQFF. The CDR3 nucleotides are TGTGCCAGCAGCTTAGCGGGGACAGGGAACACCTACAATGAGCAGTTCTTC. The variable domain in full, with the rest retrieved from reference TRBV7-8 and TRBJ2-1, is GAGVSQSPRYKVAKRGQDVALRCDPISGHVSLFWYQQALGQGPEFLTYFQNEAQLDKSGLPSDRFFAERPEGSVSTLKIQRTQQEDSAVYLCASSLAGTGNTYNEQFFGPGTRLTVL.

The J gene is TRBJ1-1, the V gene TRBV4-2; 8 nucleotides match TRBD1. The CDR3 covers 15 residues. The V gene's germline CDR1 is LGHNA and CDR2 YNFKEQ. After removal of 8 bases from V and 1 base from J, the junction contained 9 bases not matched to a gene. CDR3 sequence reads: CASARTGRRNTEAFF. The CDR3 DNA sequence: TGTGCCAGCGCGCGGACAGGGAGGAGGAACACTGAAGCTTTCTTT.

The chain couples TRBV5-5 to TRBJ2-5, with D perhaps TRBD1 (5 bases). The J call may not be correct, given that the DNA end is closer to TRBJ2-7. This CDR3 spans 14 amino acids. Germline lookup yields CDR1 SGHKS and CDR2 YYEKEE (reference sequence). The CDR3 loop is CASSLAAGHYEQYF. Written as DNA, the CDR3 is TGTGCCAGCAGCTTGGCAGCTGGACACTACGAGCAGTACTTC.

This chain joins TRBV28 and TRBJ2-7, with a weak D call TRBD1 (6 bases). This CDR3 spans 14 amino acids. Trimming left V 1 base short and J 3 bases short, with 10 bases between. CDR1 MDHEN and CDR2 SYDVKM come from the germline V gene. This CDR3 is CASSLYTGIYEQYF. The CDR3 DNA follows: TGTGCCAGCAGTTTATACACAGGGATCTACGAGCAGTACTTC.

This chain uses TRBV16 with TRBJ2-1, with 15 bases fitting TRBD2. This CDR3 is built from 19 residues. The junction had 8 bases not matched to a gene; V was cut back by 4 bases and J by 1 base. The germline V gene encodes CDR1 KGHSY and CDR2 FQNENV. This CDR3 reads CASSPLGLAGGMSYNEQFF. The CDR3 DNA reads TGTGCCAGCAGCCCTCTCGGACTAGCGGGAGGGATGTCCTACAATGAGCAGTTCTTC. The whole variable domain, filled in from reference TRBV16 and TRBJ2-1, reads GEEVAQTPKHLVRGEGQKAKLYCAPIKGHSYVFWYQQVLKNEFKFLISFQNENVFDETGMPKERFSAKCLPNSPCSLEIQATKLEDSAVYFCASSPLGLAGGMSYNEQFFGPGTRLTVL.

This clone showed up just once. The chain combines TRBV6-5 with TRBJ1-1; D is perhaps TRBD1 (5 bases). The CDR3 loop spans 14 amino acids. V was shortened by 2 bases and J by 1 base, with 8 bases between the two germline ends. CDR1 and CDR2 from the germline V gene are MNHEY and SVGAGI. The CDR3 reads CASSYLQGNTEAFF. DNA for the CDR3: TGTGCCAGCAGTTACCTGCAGGGGAACACTGAAGCTTTCTTT.

This chain joins TRBV5-5 and TRBJ1-5; tentatively, D is TRBD1 (5 bases). The CDR3 contains 15 residues. Trimming left V 0 bases short and J 4 bases short, with 11 bases between. CDR1 and CDR2 (germline): SGHKS, YYEKEE (reference sequence). For the CDR3, the DNA is TGTGCCAGCAGCTTGGCAGGGATTGGGAATCAGCCCCAGCATTTT. Its translation is CASSLAGIGNQPQHF.

The chain couples TRBV11-1 to TRBJ2-1; 8 positions match TRBD1. The ends lost 5 bases at V and 5 bases at J; junction bases unmatched: 11. CDR1 is SGHAT, CDR2 FQDESV, per germline (reference sequence). The CDR3 loop spans 16 amino acids. The CDR3 spells CASSLDYGTGNNEQFF. The CDR3 coding sequence is TGTGCCAGCAGCCTCGACTACGGGACAGGAAACAATGAGCAGTTCTTC.

The J gene is TRBJ2-7, the V gene TRBV7-2, with a tentative D call TRBD1 (6 bases). Germline loops: CDR1 SGHTA, CDR2 FQGNSA. Trimming left V 5 bases short and J 0 bases short, with 11 bases between. The CDR3 totals 14 residues. The CDR3 DNA follows: TGTGCCAGCAGCCGACGGGACACCTCCTACGAGCAGTACTTC. Its translation is CASSRRDTSYEQYF.

The CDR3 DNA sequence: TGTGCCAGCAGTTTATCGGGGTCTACCCCAGGCGAGCAGTTCTTC. Amino acids: CASSLSGSTPGEQFF. J is TRBJ2-1 and V is TRBV27; D gene unclear. V was cut by 0 bases and J by 10 bases, with 16 bases left in between. The length of the CDR3 is 15 residues. Per the germline V gene, CDR1 is MNHEY and CDR2 is SMNVEV (reference sequence).

The chain employs TRBV29-1 and TRBJ1-5; weak D call: TRBD1 (6 bases). Per germline, CDR1 SQVTM and CDR2 ANQGSEA. This CDR3 contains 15 residues. Trimming removed 7 bases at V and 0 bases at J, with 16 bases between. CDR3 protein: CSAVTGRNSNQPQHF. The DNA for the CDR3 is TGCAGCGCTGTCACAGGGAGGAATAGCAATCAGCCCCAGCATTTT.

This chain links TRBV6-4 with TRBJ2-3; TRBD2 aligns across 10 bases. This CDR3 contains 15 residues. Germline V lookup: CDR1 MRHNA, CDR2 SNTAGT. Germline trimming cut 3 bases from V and 3 bases from J; bases unmatched to any gene: 3. As DNA, the CDR3 is TGTGCCAGCAGTGAGAAGGGACTAGCGACAGATACGCAGTATTTT. Translating it yields CASSEKGLATDTQYF.

This rearrangement joins TRBV29-1 to TRBJ2-7, with D possibly TRBD1 on 5 matching bases. CDR1 and CDR2 from the germline V gene are SQVTM and ANQGSEA. The CDR3 has 15 amino acids. V lost 1 base to trimming and J lost 4 bases, with 17 bases between them. The CDR3 region has the DNA TGCAGCGTTGAAGGGGGTAAGGGGCGTAATTACGAGCAGTACTTC. This codes for CSVEGGKGRNYEQYF.

The CDR3 region is CASSLFVGGGAPDTQYF. The CDR3 region has the DNA TGTGCCAGCAGTCTGTTCGTAGGCGGGGGGGCCCCAGATACGCAGTATTTT. The V call is TRBV27, the J call TRBJ2-3; the match to TRBD2 covers 9 bases. The germline gives CDR1 MNHEY, CDR2 SMNVEV (reference sequence). With V trimmed by 5 bases and J by 4 bases, 13 bases remained unmatched. The CDR3 loop spans 17 amino acids.

The rearrangement uses TRBV11-1 and TRBJ1-2, with TRBD1 identical over 8 bases. CDR1 and CDR2 from the germline V gene are SGHAT and FQDESV (reference sequence). J lost 4 bases, V lost 5 bases, and 3 bases had no gene match. The CDR3 sequence is 13 residues long. The CDR3, as DNA: TGTGCCAGCAGCGTTGACAGGGGCTATGGCTACACCTTC. Protein product: CASSVDRGYGYTF.

CDR3 protein: CASSLVSGRAYNEQFF. CDR3 sequence (DNA): TGTGCCAGCAGCTTGGTATCAGGGAGAGCCTACAATGAGCAGTTCTTC. J is TRBJ2-1 and V is TRBV5-4; TRBD1 or TRBD2 may be the D gene (5 bases each). The CDR3 consists of 16 residues. Germline V CDR1 and CDR2: SGHNT, YYREEE (reference sequence). The ends were cut back, 0 bases at V and 2 bases at J, with 12 bases in the middle.

The rearrangement uses TRBV14 and TRBJ2-6; D tentatively reads TRBD1 or TRBD2 (5 bases each). Looked up from germline, CDR1 is SGHDN and CDR2 is FVKESK. Between the trimmed V and J ends, which lost 1 base and 2 bases, there was a span of 6 bases. This CDR3 comprises 15 residues. The chain's CDR3 is CASSQGGPGANVLTF. The CDR3, as DNA: TGTGCCAGCAGCCAAGGGGGACCTGGGGCCAACGTCCTGACTTTC. Complete variable domain (other parts from reference TRBV14 and TRBJ2-6): EAGVTQFPSHSVIEKGQTVTLRCDPISGHDNLYWYRRVMGKEIKFLLHFVKESKQDESGMPNNRFLAERTGGTYSTLKVQPAELEDSGVYFCASSQGGPGANVLTFGAGSRLTVL.

The chain has TRBV18 and TRBJ1-5; TRBD1 matches at 8 bases. The CDR3 sequence is 15 residues long. Germline lookup yields CDR1 KGHSH and CDR2 LQKENI. Germline trimming cut 3 bases from V and 7 bases from J; bases unmatched to any gene: 8. CDR3: CASSPARGLGQPQHF. DNA of the CDR3: TGTGCCAGCTCACCCGCCAGGGGGCTTGGGCAGCCCCAGCATTTT. The whole variable domain, filled in from reference TRBV18 and TRBJ1-5, reads NAGVMQNPRHLVRRRGQEARLRCSPMKGHSHVYWYRQLPEEGLKFMVYLQKENIIDESGMPKERFSAEFPKEGPSILRIQQVVRGDSAAYFCASSPARGLGQPQHFGDGTRLSIL.

This rearrangement joins TRBV4-2 to TRBJ1-2; D uncertain. Germline V gene lookup returns CDR1 LGHNA and CDR2 YNFKEQ. This CDR3 spans 17 amino acids. V shed 0 bases and J shed 1 base, with 15 bases lying between them. The CDR3 reads CASSQEFSQPFNYGYTF. CDR3 DNA: TGTGCCAGCAGCCAAGAGTTTAGCCAGCCCTTTAACTATGGCTACACCTTC.

The chain joins TRBV7-9 to TRBJ2-1; maybe TRBD2 (6 bases). CDR3 length: 15 amino acids. The V gene's germline CDR1 is SEHNR and CDR2 FQNEAQ (reference sequence). With 2 bases removed from V and 3 bases from J, the gap between germline ends came to 11 bases. The CDR3 DNA reads TGTGCCAGCAGCTTAAGTGGGGGGAACTACAATGAGCAGTTCTTC. Translated: CASSLSGGNYNEQFF.